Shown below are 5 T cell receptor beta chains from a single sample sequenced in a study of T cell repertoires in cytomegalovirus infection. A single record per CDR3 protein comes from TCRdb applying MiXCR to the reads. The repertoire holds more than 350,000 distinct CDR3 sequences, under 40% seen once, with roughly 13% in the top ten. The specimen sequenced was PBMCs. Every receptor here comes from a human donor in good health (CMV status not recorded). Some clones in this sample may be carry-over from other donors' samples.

CDR3 amino acids: CSAGREGTEAFF. The CDR3 DNA follows: TGCAGCGCGGGCAGGGAGGGAACTGAAGCTTTCTTT. J is TRBJ1-1 and V is TRBV29-1; D might be TRBD1 (5 bases). CDR1 is SQVTM and CDR2 is ANQGSEA in the germline V gene. The CDR3 extends over 12 amino acids. Trimming shortened V by 7 bases and J by 5 bases, and 14 bases separated the two germline ends.

The CDR3 nucleotides are TGTGCCAGCAGCCAATCGGACGGGGCCGAAGCTTTCTTT. Amino acids: CASSQSDGAEAFF. The chain recombines TRBV4-2 with TRBJ1-1; maybe TRBD1 (5 bases). The ends were cut back, 2 bases at V and 8 bases at J, with 12 bases in the middle. The CDR3 runs 13 residues. The germline V gene has CDR1 LGHNA and CDR2 YNFKEQ.

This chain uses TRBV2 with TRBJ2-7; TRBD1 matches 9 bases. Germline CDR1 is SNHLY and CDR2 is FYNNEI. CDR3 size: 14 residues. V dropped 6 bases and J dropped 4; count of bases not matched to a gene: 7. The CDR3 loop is CASRLPQGAYEQYF. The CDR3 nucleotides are TGTGCCAGCAGACTCCCACAGGGGGCTTACGAGCAGTACTTC.

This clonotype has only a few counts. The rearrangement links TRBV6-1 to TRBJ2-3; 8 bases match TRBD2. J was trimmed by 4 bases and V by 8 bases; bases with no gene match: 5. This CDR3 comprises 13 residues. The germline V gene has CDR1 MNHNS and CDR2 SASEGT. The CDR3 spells CASRGGRADTQYF. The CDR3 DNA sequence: TGTGCCAGCCGGGGGGGGCGAGCAGATACGCAGTATTTT.

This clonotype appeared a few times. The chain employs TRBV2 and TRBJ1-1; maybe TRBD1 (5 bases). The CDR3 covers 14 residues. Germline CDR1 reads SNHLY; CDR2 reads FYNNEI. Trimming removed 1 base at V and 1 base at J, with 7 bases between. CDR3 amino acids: CASSEDRTNTEAFF. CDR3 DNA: TGTGCCAGCAGTGAAGACAGGACGAACACTGAAGCTTTCTTT.